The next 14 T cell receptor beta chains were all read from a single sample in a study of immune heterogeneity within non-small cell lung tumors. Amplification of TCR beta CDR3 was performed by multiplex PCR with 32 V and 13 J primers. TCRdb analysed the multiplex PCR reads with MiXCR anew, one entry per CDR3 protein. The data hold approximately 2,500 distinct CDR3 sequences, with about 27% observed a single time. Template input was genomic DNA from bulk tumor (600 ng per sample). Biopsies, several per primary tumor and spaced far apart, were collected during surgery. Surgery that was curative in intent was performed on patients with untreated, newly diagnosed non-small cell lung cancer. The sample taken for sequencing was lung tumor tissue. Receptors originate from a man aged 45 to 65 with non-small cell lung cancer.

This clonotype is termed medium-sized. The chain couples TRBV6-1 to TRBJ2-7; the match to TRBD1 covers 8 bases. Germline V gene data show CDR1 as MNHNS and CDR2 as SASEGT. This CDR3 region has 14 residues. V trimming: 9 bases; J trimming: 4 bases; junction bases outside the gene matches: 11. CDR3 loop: CASSPGQGRYEQYF. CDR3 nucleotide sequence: TGTGCCAGTAGTCCAGGACAGGGAAGGTACGAGCAGTACTTC.

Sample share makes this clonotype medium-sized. The CDR3 here is CASSLGSVGVGTDTQYF. CDR3 bases: TGTGCCAGCAGCTTGGGGAGCGTTGGGGTGGGCACAGATACGCAGTATTTT. The V call is TRBV5-5, the J call TRBJ2-3, with D uncertain. Looked up from germline, CDR1 is SGHKS and CDR2 is YYEKEE (reference sequence). Trimming removed 0 bases from V and 1 base from J, with 15 bases in between. The CDR3 runs to 17 residues.

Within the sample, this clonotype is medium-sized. In DNA form, the CDR3 reads TGTGCCAGCAGTTTATACCTCGGTTTGGGATCCCAAGAGAACACCGGGGAGCTGTTTTTT. Its protein is CASSLYLGLGSQENTGELFF. The genes are TRBV27 and TRBJ2-2; D remains ambiguous. CDR3 length: 20 residues. The V and J ends lost 1 base and 1 base respectively, with 22 bases between them. Germline V lookup: CDR1 MNHEY, CDR2 SMNVEV (reference sequence).

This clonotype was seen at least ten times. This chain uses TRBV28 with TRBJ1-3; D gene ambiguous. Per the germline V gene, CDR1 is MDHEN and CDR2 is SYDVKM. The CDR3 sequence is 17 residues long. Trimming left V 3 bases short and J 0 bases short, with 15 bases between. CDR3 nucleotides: TGTGCCAGCAGTTTTGTCGGATTAACCTTCTCTGGAAACACCATATATTTT. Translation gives CASSFVGLTFSGNTIYF. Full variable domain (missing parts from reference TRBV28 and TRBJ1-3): DVKVTQSSRYLVKRTGEKVFLECVQDMDHENMFWYRQDPGLGLRLIYFSYDVKMKEKGDIPEGYSVSREKKERFSLILESASTNQTSMYLCASSFVGLTFSGNTIYFGEGSWLTVV.

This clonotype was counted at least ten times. CDR3 in amino acids: CASSLGVSYEQYF. CDR3 nucleotides: TGTGCCAGCAGCCTAGGGGTGTCCTACGAGCAGTACTTC. The rearrangement uses TRBV7-2 and TRBJ2-7, with D perhaps TRBD1 (5 bases). Trimming shortened V by 5 bases and J by 1 base, and 9 bases separated the two germline ends. This CDR3 has 13 amino acids. Germline V CDR1 and CDR2: SGHTA, FQGNSA.

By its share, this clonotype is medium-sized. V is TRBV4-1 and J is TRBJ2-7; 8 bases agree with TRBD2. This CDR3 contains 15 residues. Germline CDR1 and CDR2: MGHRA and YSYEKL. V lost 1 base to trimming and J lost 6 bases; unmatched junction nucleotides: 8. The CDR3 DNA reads TGCGCCAGCAGCCAAGCGACGGGGGGGTCTCGCGAGCAGTACTTC. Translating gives CASSQATGGSREQYF.

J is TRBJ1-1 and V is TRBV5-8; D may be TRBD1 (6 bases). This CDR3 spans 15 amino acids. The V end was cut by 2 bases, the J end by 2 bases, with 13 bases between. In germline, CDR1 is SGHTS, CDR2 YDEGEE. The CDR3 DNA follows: TGTGCCAGCAGCTTCCGGCAGGGGACAAACACTGAAGCTTTCTTT. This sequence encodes CASSFRQGTNTEAFF. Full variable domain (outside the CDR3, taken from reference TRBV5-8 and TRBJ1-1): EAGVTQSPTHLIKTRGQQATLRCSPISGHTSVYWYQQALGLGLQFLLWYDEGEERNRGNFPPRFSGRQFPNYSSELNVNALELEDSALYLCASSFRQGTNTEAFFGQGTRLTVV.

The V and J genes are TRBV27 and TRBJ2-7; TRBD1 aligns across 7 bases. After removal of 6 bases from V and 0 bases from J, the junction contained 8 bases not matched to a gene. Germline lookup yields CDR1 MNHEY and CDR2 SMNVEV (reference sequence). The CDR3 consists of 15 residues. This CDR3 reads CASSRGGGSSYEQYF. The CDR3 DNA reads TGTGCCAGCAGCCGAGGGGGCGGGTCCTCCTACGAGCAGTACTTC.

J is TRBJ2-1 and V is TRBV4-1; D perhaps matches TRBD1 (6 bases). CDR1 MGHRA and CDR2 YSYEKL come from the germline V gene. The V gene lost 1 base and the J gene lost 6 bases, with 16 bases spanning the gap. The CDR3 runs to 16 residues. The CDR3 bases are TGCGCCAGCAGCCAAGGACAGGTCTATCGGGGCAATGAGCAGTTCTTC. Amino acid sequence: CASSQGQVYRGNEQFF.

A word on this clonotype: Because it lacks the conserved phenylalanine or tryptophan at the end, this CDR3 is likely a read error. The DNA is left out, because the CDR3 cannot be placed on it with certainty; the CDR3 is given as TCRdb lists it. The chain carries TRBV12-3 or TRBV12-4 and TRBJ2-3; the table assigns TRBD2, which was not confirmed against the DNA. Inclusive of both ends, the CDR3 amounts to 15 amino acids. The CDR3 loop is CASSPDFTYEQYFGP.

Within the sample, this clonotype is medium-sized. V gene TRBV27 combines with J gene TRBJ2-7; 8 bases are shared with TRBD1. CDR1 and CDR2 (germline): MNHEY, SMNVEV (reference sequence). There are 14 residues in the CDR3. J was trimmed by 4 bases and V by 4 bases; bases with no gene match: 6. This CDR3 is CASSSTGALYEQYF. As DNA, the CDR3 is TGTGCCAGCAGTTCGACAGGGGCATTATACGAGCAGTACTTC.

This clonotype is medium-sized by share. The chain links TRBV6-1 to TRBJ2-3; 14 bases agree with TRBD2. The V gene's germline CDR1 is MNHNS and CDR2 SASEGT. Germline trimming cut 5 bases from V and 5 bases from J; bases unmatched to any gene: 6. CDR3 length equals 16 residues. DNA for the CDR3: TGTGCCAGCAGTCTCTCGGGACTAGCGGGAGTAGATACGCAGTATTTT. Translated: CASSLSGLAGVDTQYF.

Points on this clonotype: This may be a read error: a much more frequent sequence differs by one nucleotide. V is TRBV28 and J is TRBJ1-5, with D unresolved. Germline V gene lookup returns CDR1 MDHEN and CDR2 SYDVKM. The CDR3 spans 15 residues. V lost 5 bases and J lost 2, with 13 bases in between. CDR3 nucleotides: TGTGCCAGCAGTCCATGGGCATGGGGCAATCAGCCCCAGCATTTT. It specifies CASSPWAWGNQPQHF.

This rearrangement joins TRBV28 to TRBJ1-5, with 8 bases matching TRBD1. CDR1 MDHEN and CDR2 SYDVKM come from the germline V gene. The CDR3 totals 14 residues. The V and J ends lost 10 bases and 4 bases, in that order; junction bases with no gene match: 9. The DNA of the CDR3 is TGTGCCATCGAACAGGGGGATAGGAATCAGCCCCAGCATTTT. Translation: CAIEQGDRNQPQHF.